The sequence of this T cell receptor (beta chain) was determined in a study of cytomegalovirus exposure and HLA in healthy donors (dated by TCRdb to 2016 to 2017). With regard to the full study: According to an earlier analysis of 450 to 650 of the donors, roughly 180 million T cells yielded roughly 110 million unique TCR beta sequences and approximately 300 Gb of sequence data. An early release that covered about 600 HLA-typed donors contained 250 to 350 gigabases of sequencing data and approximately 85 million unique TCR sequences. The genetic ancestry cluster associated with self-reported Caucasian donors included 70% to 85% of the roughly 400 genotyped donors. The study aimed to test whether cataloging public T cell receptors could reveal signatures of past pathogen exposure. The study used immunosequencing to profile the T cell repertoires of 666 subjects and linked those repertoires to cytomegalovirus serostatus. Along with the approximately 620-subject first cohort, a separate validation cohort of around 120 different subjects was used. High-throughput TCR immunosequencing, statistical association of individual TCRs with disease status, and machine learning were combined to predict cytomegalovirus infection status. A later analysis re-analyzed previously published TCR beta repertoires from about 730 donors and added high-resolution HLA genotyping to study TCR occurrence patterns. The later analysis used no new phenotypic data to find candidate immune exposures, relying instead on TCR beta sequences and their occurrence across donors. An earlier analysis of roughly 580 of the donors used high-throughput TCR beta sequencing to judge whether each TCR beta V gene segment behaved as functional or pseudogenic. Alongside the repertoire data, information on donor age, sex, ethnicity and CMV serostatus was compiled. In a later genetic analysis, genome-wide SNP genotypes for about 65% of the roughly 670 donors were used, and that subset was treated as a discovery cohort. All discovery cohort repertoires had been generated using a single sequencing platform. Class I and class II HLA loci were covered by the typing at four-digit resolution. The number of typed donors differed by locus: about 629-630 for A, B, C, DRB1 and DQB1; approximately 530 for DQA1; 600 to 610 for DPA1; and about 450 for DPB1. A handful of DR-DQ haplotypes were handled as single units for association and clustering because linkage in the cohort was strong. Among 398 genotyped donors of the cohort, an average of approximately 240,000 unique TCR beta nucleotide sequences were sequenced per donor, 15% to 20% of them non-productive. General study outcomes and caveats: In the study, approximately 160 TCR beta chains were listed as associated with cytomegalovirus. Only TCR beta chains were sequenced in this cohort, and the absence of alpha or paired-chain data limited detectable features. According to a later analysis, parvovirus B19, influenza, CMV and Epstein-Barr virus appeared linked to several top co-occurrence clusters. The classifier was reported to diagnose cytomegalovirus status with high specificity and sensitivity in both the original cohort and the validation cohort. In an earlier analysis of some 550 of the donors, most TCR beta V segments were observed in productive rearrangements about 90% or about 30% of the time, broadly matching IMGT annotations. Three of the identified cytomegalovirus-associated TCR beta chains were confirmed in vitro to be specific for cytomegalovirus antigens. Because HLA typing was unavailable for some donors at each locus, only the typed subset was used in association tests. A further reported finding was that TCR beta sequences accurately predicted the HLA-A and HLA-B alleles for most subjects in the first cohort. The 87-base-pair reads could not distinguish some IMGT-functional V segments, including TRBV6-2 and TRBV6-3, so those segments were excluded. It was suggested by the authors that the approach could potentially be generalized to other disease states and immunological phenotypes. Most CMV-associated TCR beta chains appeared to be HLA-restricted in a later analysis, and the HLA associations seemed to be driven largely by CMV exposure. A group of highly shared sequence variants was considered likely to be a technical artifact of the sequencing pipeline. While some public TCRs were present in many individuals, most TCR sequences turned up only very rarely across donors. When HLA alleles, especially DR and DQ, strongly co-occurred, TCR associations were difficult to assign to individual alleles. The only immune exposure information available for the cohort was CMV serostatus. A later analysis associated some 17,000 TCR beta sequences with specific HLA alleles at a false discovery rate of 0.05. Roughly uniform sequencing depth across donors was assumed in presence/absence analyses, although this assumption may not hold. According to a later analysis, TCR association rates differed among HLA loci, with DRB1 alleles showing the most associated TCRs and HLA-C alleles showing the fewest. Compared with the 666-donor mean, donors in an Asian-associated ancestry cluster had fewer N-insertions in productive TCRs, according to a later genetic analysis. A later genetic analysis associated a missense DCLRE1C variant with V-gene and J-gene trimming of TCR beta chains, and an independent cohort replicated the association. In a later analysis, HLA-associated TCR beta chains were found to be more clonally expanded and to have lower generation probabilities than equally common non-associated chains. Because counts were too low, about 18 rarely observed V segments, including chromosome 9 orphons, were left out of the earlier analysis of 587 of the donors. Correlated functional status among segregating V segments might reflect linkage disequilibrium, but an unknown experimental factor could not be ruled out.

Regarding this clone: Its antigen has not been determined. Base-call qualities are not available, and no considerably larger clone is one nucleotide away.

Library prep was done by the immunoSEQ multiplex PCR assay. For the multiplex PCR, a mixture combining 60 forward primers for TCR Vbeta segments and 13 reverse primers for TCR Jbeta segments was used. The CDR3 region of rearranged TCR beta genes was amplified from genomic DNA with a multiplex PCR assay. On the Illumina HiSeq System, the amplified TCR beta libraries were sequenced as 87-base-pair reads. Concerning the study's data processing: In a later analysis, tens of millions of unique TCR beta chains were counted across the approximately 620 repertoires, and around 10 million of these chains were shared by at least two donors. Raw reads were error-corrected and collapsed into unique sequences with a nearest-neighbor algorithm that merged closely related sequences to remove PCR and sequencing errors. To assign V, D and J gene segments, CDR3 sequences were aligned to IMGT reference sequences. For a sequence to be retained, a match of at least six nucleotides to both a V gene segment and a J gene segment was required. Rearrangements were classified as productive when the CDR3 lacked stop codons and remained in frame with V and J, and all other rearrangements were classified as non-productive. CDR3 was defined by IMGT convention, running from the second conserved V-encoded cysteine to the conserved J-encoded phenylalanine. The earlier analysis of about 610 of the donors excluded sequences that lacked an unambiguous match to a single V gene segment. In an earlier analysis of 500 to 750 of the donors, V segments were called functional above 56.7% productive rearrangements and were called segregating when the between-donor standard deviation exceeded 5%. A statistical classification framework was built for diagnosing cytomegalovirus status from the catalog of TCR beta chain sequences. In a later analysis, TCR nucleotide sequences were compared against IMGT/GENE-DB human TR gene sequences so that V and J genes could be assigned. In a later analysis, CDR3 sequences and most-parsimonious VDJ recombination scenarios were assigned using the TCRdist pipeline. In a later analysis, every TCR beta chain was defined by the combination of its CDR3 amino acid sequence and its V-gene family, and reads without a unique V-gene family were dropped. In a later analysis, nearly 600 highly shared, low-generation-probability nucleotide sequences were removed to address suspected cross-contamination and a sequencing artifact. In a later analysis, a clonal expansion index for each public chain was calculated from normalized within-repertoire ranks of inferred template counts. A later analysis computed generation probabilities with a VDJ recombination model fitted to out-of-frame rearrangements, and checked the results against IGoR. In a later analysis, TCR-TCR, TCR-HLA and TCR-CMV co-occurrence was scored with hypergeometric tests, and a repertoire-size bias correction was applied to TCR pairs. In a later analysis, false discovery rates were estimated by permuting HLA or CMV assignments 20 times. In a later analysis, co-occurring TCRs were grouped using DBSCAN, and TCRdist sequence similarity was added for clustering within HLA-allele-positive subsets. Co-occurrence clustering excluded repertoires with fewer than 30,000 or more than 120,000 public chains, plus five with anomalous nucleotide sharing. Entries here come from immuneACCESS through TCRdb and include only in-frame sequences with V and J called. Some clones fail to appear in such tables; in the studies checked, an unresolved V gene covers under half of the shortfall, and the cause of the remainder is unknown. Clone size and the V and J calls come from that table; the DNA yielded D and trimming. Here the sample has about 160,000 clones; approximately 81% occur a single time. 0.95% to 1.3% of the sample belongs to the ten largest clones.

The CDR3 runs 15 amino acids, cysteine and phenylalanine included. CDR3 DNA only is kept here, 45 bases in frame from base 1. V is shortened by 0 bases, J by 1 base, and the region joining them spans 8 bases. The germline V gene encodes CDR1 SGHRS and CDR2 YFSETQ. In total, approximately 610 healthy bone marrow donors made up the cohort. Cohort members were all nominally healthy when sampled, although unrecorded immune exposures were likely present. The donor tested CMV seronegative, placing the donor among the 300 to 400 seronegative members of the cohort. A peripheral blood sample was provided by each donor, and peripheral blood mononuclear cells were used for TCR beta sequencing. Genomic DNA extraction from the blood cell samples was performed with the Qiagen DNeasy Blood Extraction Kit.

The TCR comes from a man aged 25-40 years in good health and CMV-seronegative. The V and J genes are TRBV5-1 and TRBJ1-3, and perhaps TRBD1 as D gene, on 5 matching bases. The sequenced material came from PBMCs. The CDR3 region has the sequence CASSLGRASGNTIYF. The DNA sequence is TGCGCCAGCAGCTTGGGCAGGGCGTCTGGAAACACCATATATTTT.